The 27 T cell receptor beta chains below were found in one sample sequenced in a study of STAT3 mutations in large granular lymphocyte leukemia. Which antigens these TCRs recognize remains unknown. Using immunoSEQ multiplex PCR, the repertoire was profiled, and TCRdb retains in-frame clones only, with some absent. The sample includes about 42,000 clones, roughly three quarters of them seen just once. Study-wide findings and caveats: Every T-LGLL patient had at least one immunodominant TCRbeta clonotype.

Sequenced sample: PBMCs. Source of these receptors: a human donor with T large granular lymphocyte leukemia. Some clones in this sample may be carry-over from other donors' samples.

The chain links TRBV11-2 to TRBJ2-7; D remains ambiguous. Germline assignment: CDR1 SGHAT and CDR2 FQNNGV. The CDR3 spans 13 residues. V was shortened by 5 bases and J by 0 bases, with 8 bases between the two germline ends. CDR3 amino acids: CASSRLSSYEQYV. CDR3 nucleotide sequence: TGTGCCAGCAGCCGGCTCAGCTCCTACGAGCAGTACGTC.

The rearrangement links TRBV10-3 to TRBJ2-6, with D unresolved. The length of the CDR3 is 17 residues. Germline V gene sequence: CDR1 ENHRY, CDR2 SYGVKD. Trimming pared 6 bases from V and 0 bases from J, leaving 15 bases between. CDR3 protein: CAIRGLGKGSGANVLTF. The CDR3 region has the DNA TGTGCCATCAGAGGTCTGGGGAAGGGCTCTGGGGCCAACGTCCTGACTTTC.

The chain recombines TRBV4-1 with TRBJ1-4; D not certain. The CDR3 consists of 15 residues. Germline CDR1 and CDR2: MGHRA and YSYEKL. Trimming removed 2 bases at V and 0 bases at J, with 7 bases between. This CDR3 is CASSQLAPTNEKLFF. The DNA for the CDR3 is TGCGCCAGCAGCCAATTGGCCCCAACTAATGAAAAACTGTTTTTT.

This chain joins TRBV6-1 and TRBJ2-7; unclear D gene. This CDR3 comprises 15 residues. The germline CDR1 and CDR2 sequences are MNHNS and SASEGT. V dropped 1 base and J dropped 1 base, with 11 bases sitting between them. This CDR3 is CASSEGYFGSYEQYV. In nucleotides, the CDR3 is TGTGCCAGCAGTGAAGGGTATTTCGGTTCCTACGAGCAGTACGTC.

The chain is built from TRBV4-3 and TRBJ2-7; 12 nucleotides line up with TRBD1. This CDR3 is built from 17 residues. The germline CDR1 and CDR2 sequences are LGHNA and YSLEER. The junction had 7 bases not matched to a gene; V was cut back by 0 bases and J by 4 bases. This CDR3 reads CASSQEWGQGALYEQYF. The CDR3 DNA is TGCGCCAGCAGCCAAGAATGGGGACAGGGGGCTCTATACGAGCAGTACTTC.

V usage is TRBV11-2 and J usage is TRBJ2-3, with TRBD2 matching over 10 bases. The V and J ends lost 3 bases and 4 bases, in that order; junction bases with no gene match: 4. CDR1 is SGHAT and CDR2 is FQNNGV in the germline V gene. There are 15 residues in the CDR3. CDR3: CASSLVAGGPDTQYF. The CDR3 DNA follows: TGTGCCAGCAGCTTGGTAGCGGGGGGACCAGATACGCAGTATTTT.

The chain uses TRBV28 and TRBJ1-1; 8 positions agree with TRBD1. Looked up from germline, CDR1 is MDHEN and CDR2 is SYDVKM. Germline trimming cut 6 bases from V and 2 bases from J; bases unmatched to any gene: 5. CDR3 length: 14 amino acids. As DNA, the CDR3 is TGTGCCAGCAGCCCCGGACAGGGAAACACTGAAGCTTTCTTT. Protein product: CASSPGQGNTEAFF. Full variable domain (missing parts from reference TRBV28 and TRBJ1-1): DVKVTQSSRYLVKRTGEKVFLECVQDMDHENMFWYRQDPGLGLRLIYFSYDVKMKEKGDIPEGYSVSREKKERFSLILESASTNQTSMYLCASSPGQGNTEAFFGQGTRLTVV.

The chain links TRBV14 to TRBJ1-5, with D tentatively TRBD1 (6 bases). This CDR3 spans 15 amino acids. V was shortened by 2 bases and J by 3 bases, with 11 bases between the two germline ends. Germline values: CDR1 SGHDN, CDR2 FVKESK. The CDR3 sequence: CASSQRRGINQPQHF. DNA of the CDR3: TGTGCCAGCAGCCAACGCAGGGGAATCAATCAGCCCCAGCATTTT.

The V gene is TRBV10-3, the J gene TRBJ2-7, with D hard to call. CDR1 ENHRY and CDR2 SYGVKD come from the germline V gene. The CDR3 consists of 15 residues. Trimming stripped 3 bases from V and 2 bases from J, with 14 bases between. CDR3 in amino acids: CAISDVRGNPYEQYF. The CDR3 DNA reads as TGTGCCATCAGTGACGTTCGCGGAAACCCCTACGAGCAGTACTTC.

On this clone: The same CDR3 can be traced to other DNA sequences in this sample. V is TRBV6-5 and J is TRBJ1-6; 9 bases are a match to TRBD1. CDR3 size: 15 residues. The V segment lost 0 bases and the J segment 8 bases; nucleotides outside the gene matches: 2. Germline V gene sequence: CDR1 MNHEY, CDR2 SVGAGI. This chain's CDR3 is CASSYSRTGDSPLHF. DNA of the CDR3: TGTGCCAGCAGTTACTCTAGGACAGGGGATTCACCCCTCCACTTT.

The chain links TRBV5-4 to TRBJ1-1; 7 bases are a match to TRBD1. The junction had 0 bases not matched to a gene; V was cut back by 3 bases and J by 4 bases. From germline, CDR1 is SGHNT and CDR2 YYREEE (reference sequence). The CDR3 length is 12 residues. CDR3 in amino acids: CASSWDSTEAFF. CDR3 coding DNA: TGTGCCAGCAGCTGGGACAGCACTGAAGCTTTCTTT.

V usage is TRBV19 and J usage is TRBJ1-4, with D possibly matching TRBD1 (5 bases). Germline-derived CDR1 and CDR2 are LNHDA and SQIVND (reference sequence). This CDR3 is 12 amino acids long. The V gene lost 4 bases and the J gene lost 10 bases, with 10 bases spanning the gap. The CDR3, as DNA: TGTGCCAGTAGTACAGGGTCGGGAAAACTGTTTTTT. Protein product: CASSTGSGKLFF. The whole variable domain, filled in from reference TRBV19 and TRBJ1-4, reads DGGITQSPKYLFRKEGQNVTLSCEQNLNHDAMYWYRQDPGQGLRLIYYSQIVNDFQKGDIAEGYSVSREKKESFPLTVTSAQKNPTAFYLCASSTGSGKLFFGSGTQLSVL.

The V and J genes are TRBV5-1 and TRBJ2-5; D uncertain. The CDR3 has 12 amino acids. CDR1 is SGHRS and CDR2 is YFSETQ in the germline V gene. V gave up 0 bases and J gave up 5 bases, with 5 bases separating them. The chain's CDR3 is CASSLVMETQYF. CDR3 in DNA: TGCGCCAGCAGCTTGGTCATGGAGACCCAGTACTTC. Together with reference TRBV5-1 and TRBJ2-5, the CDR3 gives the full variable domain: KAGVTQTPRYLIKTRGQQVTLSCSPISGHRSVSWYQQTPGQGLQFLFEYFSETQRNKGNFPGRFSGRQFSNSRSEMNVSTLELGDSALYLCASSLVMETQYFGPGTRLLVL.

The V call is TRBV28, the J call TRBJ2-7; D is possibly TRBD2 (5 bases). The CDR3 is 14 amino acids. Germline V CDR1 and CDR2: MDHEN, SYDVKM. The ends were cut back, 2 bases at V and 3 bases at J, with 11 bases in the middle. The CDR3 region is CASSLSLGDYEQYF. DNA of the CDR3: TGTGCCAGCAGTTTAAGCCTCGGGGACTACGAGCAGTACTTC.

This chain connects TRBV7-9 to TRBJ1-1; TRBD1 aligns across 9 bases. From germline, CDR1 is SEHNR and CDR2 FQNEAQ (reference sequence). The CDR3 has 14 residues. Trimming removed 6 bases from V and 5 bases from J; junction bases left unmatched: 7. CDR3 DNA sequence: TGTGCCAGCAGGCCCGGGACAGGGCGAACTGAAGCTTTCTTT. It translates to CASRPGTGRTEAFF.

The chain links TRBV10-3 to TRBJ1-6; TRBD1 matches 8 bases. Germline values: CDR1 ENHRY, CDR2 SYGVKD. Trimming took 3 bases from V and 10 from J; bases not matched to a gene: 8. This CDR3 is built from 15 residues. CDR3 sequence reads: CAISDVGQGLSPLHF. The CDR3 DNA follows: TGTGCCATCAGTGATGTAGGACAGGGTCTATCACCCCTCCACTTT.

This chain joins TRBV4-1 and TRBJ1-4; D gene unclear. V was shortened by 2 bases and J by 7 bases, with 14 bases between the two germline ends. Germline values: CDR1 MGHRA, CDR2 YSYEKL. The CDR3 is made up of 15 amino acids. Here the CDR3 reads CASSQSAQLGEKLFF. Here the CDR3 DNA reads TGCGCCAGCAGCCAAAGCGCACAACTGGGTGAAAAACTGTTTTTT.

The rearrangement uses TRBV2 and TRBJ2-3, with a possible D match to TRBD2 (6 bases). Germline V gene sequence: CDR1 SNHLY, CDR2 FYNNEI. The CDR3 contains 12 residues. Trimming took 3 bases from V and 8 from J, leaving 9 bases between them. The CDR3 loop is CASSDLRGTQYF. CDR3 DNA: TGTGCCAGCAGTGATCTGCGGGGTACGCAGTATTTT.

V is TRBV7-2 and J is TRBJ2-2, with D unresolved. Trimming left V 2 bases short and J 5 bases short, with 6 bases between. Per germline, CDR1 SGHTA and CDR2 FQGNSA. The CDR3 totals 13 residues. The CDR3 nucleotides are TGTGCCAGCAGCTTACAATTGACCGGGGAGCTGTTTTTT. Translated: CASSLQLTGELFF.

The chain joins TRBV18 to TRBJ2-1; 8 bases map to TRBD2. The length of the CDR3 is 15 residues. Trimming at V came to 2 bases and at J to 8 bases, leaving 8 bases not matched to a gene. Per germline, CDR1 KGHSH and CDR2 LQKENI. The CDR3 DNA reads TGTGCCAGCTCACCAGCGGGGGGCCATAGGGATGAGCAGTTCTTC. This codes for CASSPAGGHRDEQFF.

Concerning this clone: The sample holds other DNA sequences that translate to the same CDR3. J is TRBJ1-5 and V is TRBV29-1; D is ambiguous. This CDR3 has 13 amino acids. The germline V gene encodes CDR1 SQVTM and CDR2 ANQGSEA. The V end lost 4 bases, the J end lost 0 bases, and 7 bases lay between the germline ends. Here the CDR3 reads CSVAGDSNQPQHF. The CDR3 DNA reads TGCAGCGTTGCCGGTGATAGCAATCAGCCCCAGCATTTT. The full variable domain, completed using reference TRBV29-1 and TRBJ1-5, is SAVISQKPSRDICQRGTSLTIQCQVDSQVTMMFWYRQQPGQSLTLIATANQGSEATYESGFVIDKFPISRPNLTFSTLTVSNMSPEDSSIYLCSVAGDSNQPQHFGDGTRLSIL.

The chain links TRBV11-2 to TRBJ2-1, with TRBD2 as a possible D gene (5 bases). CDR3 length: 13 residues. Germline V gives CDR1 SGHAT, CDR2 FQNNGV. Trimming took 1 base from V and 9 from J, leaving 10 bases between them. CDR3 bases: TGTGCCAGCAGCTTAGGAGGGATGGCTGAGCAGTTCTTC. Encoded protein: CASSLGGMAEQFF.

The CDR3 protein is CASSLAGVNYGYTF. CDR3 coding DNA: TGTGCCAGCAGCTTAGCGGGAGTTAACTATGGCTACACCTTC. The chain recombines TRBV7-9 with TRBJ1-2; D call uncertain. This CDR3 comprises 14 residues. Germline loops: CDR1 SEHNR, CDR2 FQNEAQ (reference sequence). Trimming pared 0 bases from V and 1 base from J, leaving 6 bases between.

The chain links TRBV7-2 to TRBJ2-5; D gene uncertain. V was pared by 3 bases and J by 5 bases, with 13 bases between. CDR3 size: 14 residues. Germline-derived CDR1 and CDR2 are SGHTA and FQGNSA. The CDR3: CASSFFASLETQYF. CDR3 coding DNA: TGTGCCAGCAGCTTTTTTGCGTCTCTGGAGACCCAGTACTTC.

This clone came up a few times. This CDR3 is CAISEGTSNPETQYF. Here the CDR3 DNA reads TGTGCCATCAGTGAGGGGACTAGCAATCCGGAGACCCAGTACTTC. The rearrangement uses TRBV10-3 and TRBJ2-5, with 9 nucleotides matching TRBD2. This CDR3 spans 15 amino acids. Germline V gene sequence: CDR1 ENHRY, CDR2 SYGVKD. V gave up 2 bases and J gave up 5 bases; unmatched junction bases: 6.

CDR3 nucleotides: TGTGCCAGTAGTATAGTAGCAGGGTACAATGAGCAGTTCTTC. Translating it yields CASSIVAGYNEQFF. The rearrangement links TRBV19 to TRBJ2-1; D perhaps matches TRBD1 (5 bases). Germline-derived CDR1 and CDR2 are LNHDA and SQIVND (reference sequence). The CDR3 has 14 residues. The V end lost 1 base, the J end lost 4 bases, and 8 bases lay between the germline ends.

CDR3 loop: CASLSRNQPQHF. The CDR3 DNA is TGTGCCAGCCTTTCACGGAATCAGCCCCAGCATTTT. The rearrangement links TRBV28 to TRBJ1-5; the D is unclear. In germline, CDR1 is MDHEN, CDR2 SYDVKM. CDR3 length equals 12 residues. Trimming took 8 bases from V and 4 from J, leaving 9 bases between them.